The rows below give T cell receptor beta chains drawn from one sample of a study of blood T cell repertoires in COVID-19. Profiling relied on immunoSEQ multiplex PCR, and the TCRdb table lists in-frame clones only, not all of them. This table has over 80,000 clones, approximately 89% appearing once. Sequencing was done on a sample of peripheral blood. The receptors derive from a human donor in a cohort sampled during active COVID-19. Both conserved end residues are part of each CDR3. Fields, in order: V gene, clone size, D gene, J gene, CDR3 length, CDR3 DNA, CDR3 protein. A D gene is named only where the DNA matches it firmly. Rows give clone size only sometimes, using once, few, many, or a class for an expanded clone.

>TRBV20-1|NA|NA|TRBJ1-2|11
TGCAGTGCCCCCCGACGGGGTGACTACACCTTC
CSAPRRGDYTF
>TRBV7-2|NA|TRBD1|TRBJ1-5|15
TGTGCCAGCAGCTTACAGGGACAGGGGCAGGGGCCCCAGCATTTT
CASSLQGQGQGPQHF
>TRBV6-1|NA|NA|TRBJ2-1|16
TGTGCCAGCAGTGTCAGGGCGGCTGAGTCCTACAATGAGCAGTTCTTC
CASSVRAAESYNEQFF
>TRBV7-8|NA|NA|TRBJ2-7|14
TGTGCCAGCAGCGTAGCCCGGCCCGGGTGGGAGCAGTACTTC
CASSVARPGWEQYF
>TRBV11-2|once|NA|TRBJ2-1|16
TGTGCCAGCAGCCTGATGTCTAGCGACTCCTACAATGAGCAGTTCTTC
CASSLMSSDSYNEQFF
>TRBV2|few|NA|TRBJ2-5|15
TGTGCCAGCAGTCGGGACTTCTCGTACCAAGAGACCCAGTACTTC
CASSRDFSYQETQYF
>TRBV5-1|NA|NA|TRBJ2-7|11
TGCGCCAGCAGTCCAGGCTACGAGCAGTACTTC
CASSPGYEQYF
>TRBV7-3|NA|TRBD1|TRBJ2-3|15
TGTGCCAGCAGCTTAGACAGGGGGCTATCTGATACGCAGTATTTT
CASSLDRGLSDTQYF
>TRBV29-1|NA|TRBD1|TRBJ1-1|14
TGCAGCGTAAGCAGGGGGCGCGAAAGAACTGAAGCTTTCTTT
CSVSRGRERTEAFF
>TRBV19|NA|TRBD1|TRBJ2-5|15
TGTGCCAGTAAGGGGTCGGGGACAGGGAGAGAGACCCAGTACTTC
CASKGSGTGRETQYF
>TRBV29-1|NA|NA|TRBJ2-1|15
TGCAGCGTTGGTCCCTTAGCGGAGACCTACAATGAGCAGTTCTTC
CSVGPLAETYNEQFF
>TRBV5-8|NA|NA|TRBJ2-1|13
TGTCTCACGAAGGGTCGGGGTCTTAATGAGCAGTTCTTC
CLTKGRGLNEQFF
>TRBV10-2|NA|TRBD1|TRBJ2-7|14
TGCGCCAGCAGTGGCGGGACAGGGGAGTACGAGCAGTACTTC
CASSGGTGEYEQYF
>TRBV5-1|NA|NA|TRBJ1-6|15
TGCGCCAGCAGCTTGGATGGGGGAGGTAATTCACCCCTCCACTTT
CASSLDGGGNSPLHF
>TRBV5-6|NA|NA|TRBJ1-5|12
TGTGCCAGCCAGTACCACAATCAGCCCCAGCATTTT
CASQYHNQPQHF
>TRBV21-1|NA|NA|TRBJ2-2|15
TGTGCCAGCAGTACGGGATCCACTGTAACCGGGGAGCTGTTTTTT
CASSTGSTVTGELFF
>TRBV18|NA|NA|TRBJ2-5|12
TGTGCCAGCTCAAGGGGCTTGGAGACCCAGTACTTC
CASSRGLETQYF
>TRBV5-4|NA|TRBD1|TRBJ2-5|16
TGTGCCAGCAGCGGCCTAACAGGGGGCCGGGCGGAGACCCAGTACTTC
CASSGLTGGRAETQYF
>TRBV3-1/TRBV3-2|NA|TRBD1|TRBJ2-7|13
TGTGCCAGCAGCCGGGACAGGGCCTACGAGCAGTACTTC
CASSRDRAYEQYF
>TRBV2|NA|NA|TRBJ2-7|11
TGTGCCAGCAGGGAGGGGCGCGAGCAGTACTTC
CASREGREQYF
>TRBV2|NA|NA|TRBJ1-4|14
TGTGCCAGCAAACCAACAGGGAATGGAGAAAAACTGTTTTTT
CASKPTGNGEKLFF
>TRBV19|NA|TRBD2|TRBJ2-7|17
TGTGCCAGTAGTCCTCACGGGGGGAGCTCCCCCTCCTACGAGCAGTACTTC
CASSPHGGSSPSYEQYF
>TRBV6-6|NA|NA|TRBJ2-3|14
TGTGCCAGCAATACGGGTCGATTCCCAGATACGCAGTATTTT
CASNTGRFPDTQYF
>TRBV6-1|NA|NA|TRBJ2-5|14
TGTGCCAGCAGTGAGTTGGGAGCCGTAGAGACCCAGTACTTC
CASSELGAVETQYF
>TRBV3-1/TRBV3-2|NA|NA|TRBJ2-7|15
TGTGCCAGCAGCCAAGATCTTTCGAGATCCTACGAGCAGTACTTC
CASSQDLSRSYEQYF
>TRBV5-6|NA|TRBD2|TRBJ2-7|13
TGTGCCAGCAGCTGGGACTACCGCTCCGAGCAGTACTTC
CASSWDYRSEQYF
>TRBV18|NA|NA|TRBJ2-7|15
TGTGCCAGCTCACCCCAAAGTGGACACTCCTACGAGCAGTACTTC
CASSPQSGHSYEQYF
>TRBV7-9|NA|NA|TRBJ2-6|17
TGTGCCAGCAGCTTAGCGGGCAGGGGGGCCGGGGCCAACGTCCTGACTTTC
CASSLAGRGAGANVLTF
>TRBV18|NA|TRBD1|TRBJ1-4|23
TGTGCCAGCTCCGACAACTCCGGGACAGGGGAGAATCTTTTTGAGCTCTATAATGAAAAACTGTTTTTT
CASSDNSGTGENLFELYNEKLFF
>TRBV20-1|NA|NA|TRBJ2-7|13
TGCAGTGCTAGTACCGCAGGTTACTACGAGCAGTACTTC
CSASTAGYYEQYF
>TRBV5-1|NA|NA|TRBJ2-5|14
TGCGCCAGCAGCTTGGTCCAGATACAAGAGACCCAGTACTTC
CASSLVQIQETQYF
>TRBV6-2/TRBV6-3|NA|NA|TRBJ1-3|16
TGTGCCAGCAGCACGCCGAGACAGCTATCTGGAAACACCATATATTTT
CASSTPRQLSGNTIYF
>TRBV11-1|NA|NA|TRBJ2-7|14
TGTGCCAGCAGCTTAGTGCTACTTTCCTACGAGCAGTACTTC
CASSLVLLSYEQYF
>TRBV9|NA|TRBD2|TRBJ2-5|16
TGTGCCAGCACCGAAAGTCCGGGACTAGCGGGAGAGACCCAGTACTTC
CASTESPGLAGETQYF
>TRBV6-5|NA|TRBD1|TRBJ2-7|15
TGTGCCAGCAGGGGTACGACAGGGGGCGTCTACGAGCAGTACTTC
CASRGTTGGVYEQYF
>TRBV2|once|NA|TRBJ2-7|14
TGTGCCGGTAGAAGGACTTTACCCTCCTACGAGCAGTACTTC
CAGRRTLPSYEQYF
>TRBV11-3|NA|TRBD2|TRBJ2-3|13
TGTGCCAGCAGCCCTAACGGACTAGCCGCGCAGTATTTT
CASSPNGLAAQYF
>TRBV7-9|NA|TRBD2|TRBJ2-1|18
TGTGCCAGCAGCCCCAAAGGGGCGGGAGTCTCCTCCTACAATGAGCAGTTCTTC
CASSPKGAGVSSYNEQFF
>TRBV11-2|once|TRBD2|TRBJ2-1|16
TGTGCCAGCAGCTTGAGTACTCCGGGGGGTGAGGATGAGCAGTTCTTC
CASSLSTPGGEDEQFF
>TRBV5-8|NA|TRBD2|TRBJ2-3|17
TGTGCCAGCAGCCCAACCTTACTAGCGGGAGTAGGAGATACGCAGTATTTT
CASSPTLLAGVGDTQYF
>TRBV5-5|NA|NA|TRBJ1-5|14
TGTGCCAGCACTTATCATTGGCAGGATCAGCCCCAGCATTTT
CASTYHWQDQPQHF
>TRBV6-5|NA|NA|TRBJ1-3|15
TGTGCCAGCACCCTGGGGCTAGGGCCTGGAAACACCATATATTTT
CASTLGLGPGNTIYF
>TRBV21-1|NA|NA|TRBJ2-7|18
TGTGCCAGCAGGGATAAACTAGCGGGAGGGCCTATCTCCTACGAGCAGTACTTC
CASRDKLAGGPISYEQYF
>TRBV29-1|NA|TRBD2|TRBJ2-2|13
TGCAGCGGTACAGCGGGAATAACCGGGGAGCTGTTTTTT
CSGTAGITGELFF
>TRBV2|NA|TRBD2|TRBJ2-7|17
TGTGCCAGCAGTGGGACTAGCGGGACAACCGAGGAGTACGAGCAGTACTTC
CASSGTSGTTEEYEQYF
>TRBV28|once|TRBD1|TRBJ1-4|14
TGTGCCAGCGGGGGGACAGGGCGCGGTGAAAAACTGTTTTTT
CASGGTGRGEKLFF
>TRBV5-1|NA|TRBD1|TRBJ2-2|12
TGCGCCAGCAGCCGGGGACAGGGGGAGCTGTTTTTT
CASSRGQGELFF
>TRBV4-3|NA|TRBD1|TRBJ2-6|17
TGCGCCAGCAGCCACCGATATGGGACAGGGACGCCCAACGTCCTGACTTTC
CASSHRYGTGTPNVLTF
>TRBV10-2|NA|NA|TRBJ2-1|14
TGCGCCAGCGAACTGACTAGGTTGGGGAATGAGCAGTTCTTC
CASELTRLGNEQFF
>TRBV7-9|once|NA|TRBJ1-2|14
TGTGCCAGCACCAACAGGGTCGGCACCTATGGCTACACCTTC
CASTNRVGTYGYTF
>TRBV29-1|NA|TRBD2|TRBJ2-7|14
TGCAGCGTCCCTGAGGGCGGCGGGAGTATCCAGCAGTACTTC
CSVPEGGGSIQQYF
>TRBV6-6|NA|NA|TRBJ1-4|14
TGTGCCAGCAGGCGGGACGAGTTGAGTGAAAAACTGTTTTTT
CASRRDELSEKLFF
>TRBV5-4|NA|TRBD2|TRBJ2-1|15
TGTGCCAGCAGCCTAAGGACTAGCGGTTACAATGAGCAGTTCTTC
CASSLRTSGYNEQFF
>TRBV7-9|few|NA|TRBJ1-2|14
TGTGCCAGCAGCTTAGGTGTACAGACGAATGGCTACACCTTC
CASSLGVQTNGYTF
>TRBV7-9|NA|NA|TRBJ2-3|14
TGTGCCAGCAGCACCGGACTGGGGACAGATACGCAGTATTTT
CASSTGLGTDTQYF
>TRBV6-6|NA|NA|TRBJ2-3|15
TGTGCCAGCAGTTACGGGTTGCCGGGGAGAGATACGCAGTATTTT
CASSYGLPGRDTQYF
>TRBV7-9|NA|TRBD1|TRBJ2-2|15
TGTGCCAGCAGCCGGGACAGCCCGAACACCGGGGAGCTGTTTTTT
CASSRDSPNTGELFF
>TRBV5-1|NA|NA|TRBJ2-7|14
TGCGCCAGCAGCTTGGGGTCCACTCACTACGAGCAGTACTTC
CASSLGSTHYEQYF
>TRBV18|NA|TRBD1|TRBJ2-7|16
TGTGCCAGCTCACCTAGACCGGGACAGGGGTCCTACGAGCAGTACTTC
CASSPRPGQGSYEQYF
>TRBV6-1|NA|TRBD1|TRBJ1-2|16
TGTGCCAGCAGTGAAGGGTCAGGGGGGAGGTTCTATGGCTACACCTTC
CASSEGSGGRFYGYTF